Presented here are 30 T cell receptor beta chains from one specimen sequenced in a study of T cells in Graves' hyperthyroidism and ophthalmopathy. The investigators amplified TCR beta CDR3 regions from RNA transcripts. HTBI primers were used for first-round RT-PCR of the TCR CDR3. In TCRdb, the multiplex PCR reads were re-called with MiXCR into one record per CDR3 protein. The repertoire holds roughly 420,000 distinct CDR3 sequences, with roughly 15% as singletons. The specimen sequenced was blood. The receptors come from a woman younger than 30 with Graves' hyperthyroidism.

This clonotype was seen ten or more times. The gene calls are TRBV2 and TRBJ1-4; 8 nucleotides line up with TRBD1. The germline V gene encodes CDR1 SNHLY and CDR2 FYNNEI. V shed 4 bases, J shed 3 bases, and the junction held 13 bases outside the gene matches. The CDR3 contains 18 residues. In DNA form, the CDR3 reads TGTGCCAGCAGTGGTGGAGACAGGGGAAGTAAAGCTAATGAAAAACTGTTTTTT. This encodes CASSGGDRGSKANEKLFF.

This clonotype was detected ten times or more. V usage is TRBV3-1 and J usage is TRBJ1-1; 7 bases map to TRBD1. Per germline, CDR1 LGHDT and CDR2 YNNKEL (reference sequence). The CDR3 is 15 residues long. The J segment lost 1 base and the V segment lost 4 bases, leaving 6 bases of the junction unmatched. In nucleotides, the CDR3 is TGTGCCAGCAGCCGTACCCGGGACAGGAACACTGAAGCTTTCTTT. Its protein is CASSRTRDRNTEAFF.

In regard to this clonotype: A much more abundant neighbour one base away suggests this may be a read error. The chain recombines TRBV6-1 with TRBJ1-4; TRBD1 aligns across 7 bases. This CDR3 spans 14 amino acids. Per germline, CDR1 MNHNS and CDR2 SASEGT. The CDR3 DNA sequence: TGTGCCAGCAACCGTGACAGGGTTGCTGAAAAACTGTCTTTT. Its protein product is CASNRDRVAEKLSF.

This clonotype occurred a few times. This sequence joins TRBV19 and TRBJ1-1, with D maybe TRBD1 (6 bases). This CDR3 comprises 16 residues. Germline V gives CDR1 LNHDA, CDR2 SQIVND (reference sequence). DNA of the CDR3: TGTGCAGCGGGGGCCGGGGGTCTCGGTTCGGGAGTCAAAGCTTTCTTT. Its protein product is CAAGAGGLGSGVKAFF. The whole variable domain, remainder taken from reference TRBV19 and TRBJ1-1, is DGGITQSPKYLFRKEGQNVTLSCEQNLNHDAMYWYRQDPGQGLRLIYYSQIVNDFQKGDIAEGYSVSREKKESFPLTVTSAQKNPTAFYLCAAGAGGLGSGVKAFFGQGTRLTVV.

The chain uses TRBV19 and TRBJ1-1, with D maybe TRBD1 (5 bases). CDR1 is LNHDA, CDR2 SQIVND, per germline (reference sequence). The CDR3 is 18 amino acids. Trimming removed 2 bases from V and 3 bases from J, with 22 bases in between. CDR3 in DNA: TGTGCCAGTAGTATACAGAGGGGCTGGGTTCCTGTCGACACTGAAGCTTTCTTT. Translating gives CASSIQRGWVPVDTEAFF.

Of note for this clonotype: Just one base apart from a much larger clone, this may be a read error. V and J are TRBV13 and TRBJ2-7, with 9 positions matching TRBD2. TRBJ2-1 explains the end of the DNA better; the J call may be wrong. CDR1 is PRHDT, CDR2 FYEKMQ, per germline (reference sequence). The CDR3 runs 16 residues. The CDR3 region is CASSLGAGGPSYEQFF. The CDR3 nucleotides read TGTGCCAGCAGCTTAGGAGCGGGAGGCCCCTCCTACGAGCAGTTCTTC.

The chain links TRBV11-2 to TRBJ2-7; TRBD2 agrees at 10 bases. The germline V gene has CDR1 SGHAT and CDR2 FQNNGV. This CDR3 region has 18 residues. J was trimmed by 0 bases and V by 4 bases; bases with no gene match: 12. DNA for the CDR3: TGTGCCAGCAGCTACACTAGCGGGATCGGTGGCCCCTCCTACGAGCAGTACTTC. Its protein is CASSYTSGIGGPSYEQYF. Supplemented by reference TRBV11-2 and TRBJ2-7, the full variable domain reads EAGVAQSPRYKIIEKRQSVAFWCNPISGHATLYWYQQILGQGPKLLIQFQNNGVVDDSQLPKDRFSAERLKGVDSTLKIQPAKLEDSAVYLCASSYTSGIGGPSYEQYFGPGTRLTVT.

This clonotype appeared a few times. This chain connects TRBV12-3 or TRBV12-4 to TRBJ1-1, with 10 bases matching TRBD1. The CDR3 consists of 14 residues. The V gene end was trimmed by 6 bases and the J gene end by 8 bases; junction bases not matched to a gene: 9. The CDR3 reads CASRPNGQGEEAFF. Here the CDR3 DNA reads TGTGCCAGCAGACCCAACGGACAGGGGGAAGAAGCTTTCTTT.

At least ten counts were recorded for this clonotype. The chain couples TRBV5-1 to TRBJ2-1; the D is unclear. This CDR3 region has 13 residues. V lost 0 bases to trimming and J lost 7 bases, with 8 bases between them. The germline V gene has CDR1 SGHRS and CDR2 YFSETQ. CDR3 region: CASSLGGSNEQFF. The CDR3, as DNA: TGCGCCAGCAGCTTGGGGGGTTCAAATGAGCAGTTCTTC.

This clonotype was seen repeatedly, ten times or more. The rearrangement joins TRBV5-6 to TRBJ1-5; D not certain. CDR1 and CDR2 from the germline V gene are SGHDT and YYEEEE. This CDR3 comprises 14 residues. V lost 0 bases and J lost 7, with 11 bases in between. This chain's CDR3 is CASSLAGKGQPQHF. The CDR3 DNA follows: TGTGCCAGCAGCTTGGCAGGTAAGGGCCAGCCCCAGCATTTT.

This clonotype has a count of ten or more. This chain links TRBV10-3 with TRBJ1-5; D ambiguous. The CDR3 runs to 13 residues. Between the trimmed V and J ends, which lost 4 bases and 0 bases, there was a span of 4 bases. The germline gives CDR1 ENHRY, CDR2 SYGVKD. The CDR3 protein is CAISGDSNQPQHF. The DNA of the CDR3 is TGTGCCATCAGTGGGGATAGCAATCAGCCCCAGCATTTT.

J is TRBJ2-2 and V is TRBV9; 9 nucleotides match TRBD2. V was pared by 0 bases and J by 5 bases, with 11 bases of the junction left unmatched. Germline CDR1 SGDLS, CDR2 YYNGEE. The CDR3 runs 18 residues. CDR3 protein: CASSVEIAGAPGTGELFF. CDR3 in DNA: TGTGCCAGCAGCGTAGAGATAGCGGGAGCCCCGGGAACCGGGGAGCTGTTTTTT.

The chain uses TRBV18 and TRBJ1-5, with TRBD1 matching 9 bases. In germline, CDR1 is KGHSH, CDR2 LQKENI. The length of the CDR3 is 16 residues. Trimming removed 2 bases from V and 6 bases from J; junction bases left unmatched: 8. CDR3 in DNA: TGTGCCAGCTCACCAGCGGGACAGGGTACATCTCAGCCCCAGCATTTT. Translation gives CASSPAGQGTSQPQHF. The complete variable domain, with remaining parts taken from reference TRBV18 and TRBJ1-5, reads NAGVMQNPRHLVRRRGQEARLRCSPMKGHSHVYWYRQLPEEGLKFMVYLQKENIIDESGMPKERFSAEFPKEGPSILRIQQVVRGDSAAYFCASSPAGQGTSQPQHFGDGTRLSIL.

This clonotype was observed a few times. CDR3 sequence (DNA): TGTGCCAGTGGACGAAGGAACACTGAAGCTTTCTTT. Protein: CASGRRNTEAFF. The chain has TRBV19 and TRBJ1-1, with D unclear. This CDR3 region has 12 residues. Deletions cut 8 bases from V and 1 base from J, with 8 bases between. CDR1 and CDR2 (germline): LNHDA, SQIVND (reference sequence). The whole variable domain, filled in from reference TRBV19 and TRBJ1-1, reads DGGITQSPKYLFRKEGQNVTLSCEQNLNHDAMYWYRQDPGQGLRLIYYSQIVNDFQKGDIAEGYSVSREKKESFPLTVTSAQKNPTAFYLCASGRRNTEAFFGQGTRLTVV.

Many counts were recorded for this clonotype. V gene TRBV28 combines with J gene TRBJ1-5; D not certain. Germline values: CDR1 MDHEN, CDR2 SYDVKM. Deletions cut 2 bases from V and 9 bases from J, with 11 bases between. The CDR3 spans 13 residues. The CDR3 here is CASSLPPPMPQHF. CDR3 sequence (DNA): TGTGCCAGCAGTTTACCACCCCCCATGCCCCAGCATTTT.

This clonotype was picked up many times. This chain connects TRBV12-3 or TRBV12-4 to TRBJ2-5; 10 nucleotides agree with TRBD2. V shed 3 bases and J 4 bases; nucleotides not matched to a gene: 8. CDR3 length: 16 residues. CDR3 sequence reads: CASSFRASGSGETQYF. The CDR3 DNA sequence: TGTGCCAGCAGTTTTCGGGCTAGCGGGAGTGGAGAGACCCAGTACTTC.

This rearrangement joins TRBV6-4 to TRBJ1-1; D ambiguous. From germline, CDR1 is MRHNA and CDR2 SNTAGT. Trimming removed 3 bases at V and 1 base at J, with 6 bases between. This CDR3 contains 13 residues. The CDR3 sequence is CASSDNRNTEAFF. In nucleotides, the CDR3 is TGTGCCAGCAGTGATAACAGGAACACTGAAGCTTTCTTT.

The CDR3 loop is CASSRTSGSFYNEQFF. In nucleotides, the CDR3 is TGTGCCAGCAGTCGGACTAGCGGGAGCTTTTACAATGAGCAGTTCTTC. This chain connects TRBV7-8 to TRBJ2-1, with 13 bases fitting TRBD2. CDR1 and CDR2 (germline): SGHVS, FQNEAQ. The length of the CDR3 is 16 residues. After removal of 6 bases from V and 4 bases from J, the junction contained 6 bases not matched to a gene.

This clonotype came up a few times. The CDR3 coding sequence is TGCGCCAGCAGCTTCGGGGGAGCGGGCACAGATACGCAGTATTTT. This codes for CASSFGGAGTDTQYF. The chain carries TRBV5-1 and TRBJ2-3; D is possibly TRBD2 (6 bases). This CDR3 is built from 15 residues. V was shortened by 2 bases and J by 1 base, with 11 bases between the two germline ends. Germline V gene data show CDR1 as SGHRS and CDR2 as YFSETQ.

This chain joins TRBV12-3 or TRBV12-4 and TRBJ2-7, with a possible D match to TRBD1 (6 bases). V was clipped by 3 bases and J by 5 bases, with 17 bases between them. The CDR3 contains 15 residues. This CDR3 is CASSFKQGGIHEQYF. The CDR3 DNA sequence: TGTGCCAGCAGTTTCAAACAGGGTGGAATCCACGAGCAGTACTTC.

This clonotype was seen many times. V usage is TRBV2 and J usage is TRBJ1-2; D gene uncertain. V lost 8 bases to trimming and J lost 12 bases, with 19 bases between them. This CDR3 spans 12 amino acids. Germline lookup yields CDR1 SNHLY and CDR2 FYNNEI. For the CDR3, the DNA is TGTGCCAGCGCGCAGGCAGGAGGTCGTGACACCTTC. It codes for CASAQAGGRDTF.

The rearrangement uses TRBV30 and TRBJ1-6; TRBD1 matches 12 bases. Trimming removed 5 bases from V and 9 bases from J; junction bases left unmatched: 5. The CDR3 spans 14 residues. Germline assignment: CDR1 GTSNPN and CDR2 SVGIG (reference sequence). CDR3 sequence (DNA): TGTGCCTGGGCCGGGACAGGGGGCGGTTCACCCCTCCACTTT. Translated, it gives CAWAGTGGGSPLHF.

There are many counts of this clonotype. The chain joins TRBV4-1 to TRBJ2-7; tentatively, D is TRBD2 (6 bases). V was clipped by 3 bases and J by 2 bases, with 29 bases between them. Germline loops: CDR1 MGHRA, CDR2 YSYEKL. The CDR3 is 20 residues long. CDR3 protein: CASSHLLSGGRLVRPYEQYF. The CDR3 DNA is TGCGCCAGCAGCCACCTCCTTTCCGGGGGTCGGTTGGTTCGTCCCTACGAGCAGTACTTC.

This clonotype was recorded at least ten times. The chain recombines TRBV6-5 with TRBJ1-1; D is uncertain. The V gene lost 0 bases and the J gene lost 0 bases, with 8 bases spanning the gap. Germline CDR1 reads MNHEY; CDR2 reads SVGAGI. The length of the CDR3 is 15 residues. The CDR3 region is CASSYSSRVNTEAFF. CDR3 DNA sequence: TGTGCCAGCAGTTACTCATCGAGGGTGAACACTGAAGCTTTCTTT.

The DNA of the CDR3 is TGCAGTGCTAGTGGACTAGCGGGGATATACAATGAGCAGTTCTTC. Encoded protein: CSASGLAGIYNEQFF. J is TRBJ2-1 and V is TRBV20-1; TRBD2 matches at 12 bases. CDR1 and CDR2 from the germline V gene are DFQATT and SNEGSKA (reference sequence). V shed 3 bases, J shed 4 bases, and the junction held 4 bases outside the gene matches. The CDR3 has 15 residues.

The chain has TRBV5-1 and TRBJ2-1; 10 nucleotides align to TRBD1. V shed 0 bases and J 5 bases; nucleotides not matched to a gene: 2. CDR1 is SGHRS, CDR2 YFSETQ, per germline. The CDR3 consists of 15 residues. The CDR3 nucleotides read TGCGCCAGCAGCTTGGGGGACAGGGGCGACAATGAGCAGTTCTTC. Its translation: CASSLGDRGDNEQFF.

This clonotype was seen ten or more times. This chain joins TRBV6-1 and TRBJ2-5; no clear D gene. V lost 4 bases to trimming and J lost 0 bases, with 9 bases between them. Germline V gene sequence: CDR1 MNHNS, CDR2 SASEGT. The CDR3 has 14 residues. The DNA of the CDR3 is TGTGCCAGCAGTGCGCAATCCCACCAAGAGACCCAGTACTTC. Translating gives CASSAQSHQETQYF.

This clonotype was picked up many times. The chain joins TRBV29-1 to TRBJ1-5; 7 nucleotides agree with TRBD1. Germline V gives CDR1 SQVTM, CDR2 ANQGSEA. The CDR3 is 13 residues long. V lost 4 bases and J lost 5; bases outside the gene matches: 5. CDR3 nucleotides: TGCAGCGTTGGACAGGGAGTCGATCAGCCCCAGCATTTT. Protein: CSVGQGVDQPQHF.

Many counts were recorded for this clonotype. J is TRBJ1-5 and V is TRBV6-1; D is unclear. Trimming took off 6 bases at V and 2 bases at J, with 8 bases between the two ends. This CDR3 contains 13 residues. Looked up from germline, CDR1 is MNHNS and CDR2 is SASEGT. The CDR3 region has the DNA TGTGCCAGCAGCCCGTGGGGCAATCAGCCCCAGCATTTT. Its translation is CASSPWGNQPQHF.

Ten or more counts support this clonotype. The chain employs TRBV5-4 and TRBJ2-3; D unresolved. V lost 5 bases and J lost 6, with 10 bases in between. The germline gives CDR1 SGHNT, CDR2 YYREEE (reference sequence). The CDR3 runs 12 residues. The CDR3 DNA reads TGTGCCAGCAGAGACAATTCGGATACGCAGTATTTT. Protein product: CASRDNSDTQYF.